This T cell receptor (beta chain) came from a study of identical twins. General observations from the study: Excess twin sharing in beta out-of-frame sequences was weaker.

The CDR3 spans 15 residues. Trimming pared 5 bases from V and 6 bases from J, leaving 18 bases between. Germline lookup yields CDR1 SGHTA and CDR2 FQGTGA. TCRdb re-called the 5' RACE reads through MiXCR, storing one row per CDR3 protein. The sample lists approximately 490,000 distinct CDR3 sequences, 20% to 25% occurring once. Details on this clonotype: Antigen specificity is unknown.

This sample was shared with a second study, whose subject was yellow fever vaccine responses in identical twins.

This TCR was recovered from a woman younger than 30 in good health. Sequences were obtained from CD4+ T cells sorted from blood. The chain employs TRBV7-3 and TRBJ2-3, with unresolved D. CDR3 nucleotides: TGTGCCAGCAGCCTCTCCGTGAGCCCCGGGGATACGCAGTATTTT. Translating gives CASSLSVSPGDTQYF.